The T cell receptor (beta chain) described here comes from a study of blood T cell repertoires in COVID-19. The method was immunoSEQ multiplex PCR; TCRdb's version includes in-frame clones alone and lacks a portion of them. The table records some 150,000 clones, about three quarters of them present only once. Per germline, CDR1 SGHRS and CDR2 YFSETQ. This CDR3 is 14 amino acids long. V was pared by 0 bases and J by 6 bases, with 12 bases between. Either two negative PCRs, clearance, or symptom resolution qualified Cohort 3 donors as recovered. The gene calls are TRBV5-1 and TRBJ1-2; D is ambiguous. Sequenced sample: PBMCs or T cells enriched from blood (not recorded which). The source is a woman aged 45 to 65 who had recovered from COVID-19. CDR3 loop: CASSLAAGSDGYTF. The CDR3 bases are TGCGCCAGCAGCTTGGCGGCAGGAAGTGATGGCTACACCTTC.